Presented here are 8 T cell receptor beta chains from one specimen sequenced in a study of beta chain features in type 1 diabetes. What was sequenced were expressed TCRB transcripts, since all of the isolated RNA had been reverse transcribed. Assay used: immunoSEQ multiplex PCR; TCRdb lists only in-frame clones, some missing. The sample consists of fewer than 550,000 clones, about an eighth of them appearing once. Sequences were obtained from naive CD4+ T cells from blood. Every receptor here comes from a woman between 18 and 29 years old in good health.

This clone was found a few times. The V and J genes are TRBV6-5 and TRBJ1-5; D remains unclear. Germline values: CDR1 MNHEY, CDR2 SVGAGI. V was cut by 5 bases and J by 6 bases, with 17 bases left in between. The CDR3 covers 15 residues. The CDR3 region is CASSKGRVLSQPQHF. As DNA, the CDR3 is TGTGCCAGCAGTAAAGGGAGGGTGTTGAGTCAGCCCCAGCATTTT.

As to this clone: At one end the junction does not follow the germline gene, possibly because of a read error. The genes are TRBV7-7 and TRBJ2-5; the match to TRBD1 covers 9 bases. This CDR3 region has 16 residues. CDR1 is SSHAT, CDR2 FNYEAQ, per germline (reference sequence). The CDR3 reads CASSLALGTGKETQYF. The CDR3, as DNA: TGTGCTAGCAGCTTAGCGTTAGGGACAGGGAAGGAGACCCAGTACTTC.

This clone came up a few times. The chain uses TRBV7-8 and TRBJ2-7; 7 bases map to TRBD2. CDR1 is SGHVS and CDR2 is FQNEAQ in the germline V gene. The junction had 11 bases not matched to a gene; V was cut back by 4 bases and J by 5 bases. This CDR3 has 15 amino acids. In DNA form, the CDR3 reads TGTGCCAGCAGCTCCATTACTAGCGCGGTCGACGAGCAGTACTTC. This codes for CASSSITSAVDEQYF.

V and J are TRBV7-9 and TRBJ2-1, with 13 bases aligning to TRBD2. With V trimmed by 5 bases and J by 1 base, 2 bases remained unmatched. Germline V lookup: CDR1 SEHNR, CDR2 FQNEAQ (reference sequence). The CDR3 consists of 16 residues. The CDR3 reads CASSQGLAGSYNEQFF. CDR3 bases: TGTGCCAGCAGCCAGGGACTAGCGGGATCCTACAATGAGCAGTTCTTC.

This chain links TRBV30 with TRBJ2-5, with 12 bases fitting TRBD1. The CDR3 is 15 amino acids. The trim removed 2 bases at V and 5 bases at J, leaving 6 bases unmatched. Germline-derived CDR1 and CDR2 are GTSNPN and SVGIG (reference sequence). The DNA for the CDR3 is TGTGCCTGGAGTCCGGGACAGGGGGCTTGGGAGACCCAGTACTTC. As protein: CAWSPGQGAWETQYF. The variable domain in full, completed from reference TRBV30 and TRBJ2-5, reads SQTIHQWPATLVQPVGSPLSLECTVEGTSNPNLYWYRQAAGRGLQLLFYSVGIGQISSEVPQNLSASRPQDRQFILSSKKLLLSDSGFYLCAWSPGQGAWETQYFGPGTRLLVL.

The J gene is TRBJ1-5, the V gene TRBV30, with D tentatively TRBD1 (6 bases). Germline-derived CDR1 and CDR2 are GTSNPN and SVGIG (reference sequence). This CDR3 spans 15 amino acids. V was shortened by 0 bases and J by 4 bases, with 13 bases between the two germline ends. Written as DNA, the CDR3 is TGTGCCTGGAGTGTACAGGGTAAAGGAAATCAGCCCCAGCATTTT. This codes for CAWSVQGKGNQPQHF.

This clone was picked up many times. The rearrangement uses TRBV30 and TRBJ2-1; D call uncertain. The CDR3 consists of 14 residues. Germline CDR1 GTSNPN, CDR2 SVGIG (reference sequence). Trimming left V 2 bases short and J 2 bases short, with 10 bases between. This chain's CDR3 is CAWSYSGPYNEQFF. The CDR3 region has the DNA TGTGCCTGGAGTTACAGTGGGCCCTACAATGAGCAGTTCTTC. The complete variable domain, with remaining parts taken from reference TRBV30 and TRBJ2-1, reads SQTIHQWPATLVQPVGSPLSLECTVEGTSNPNLYWYRQAAGRGLQLLFYSVGIGQISSEVPQNLSASRPQDRQFILSSKKLLLSDSGFYLCAWSYSGPYNEQFFGPGTRLTVL.

This clone was counted between two and nine times. The chain recombines TRBV5-6 with TRBJ2-1; D is unclear. Per the germline V gene, CDR1 is SGHDT and CDR2 is YYEEEE. This CDR3 has 16 residues. V shed 0 bases and J shed 9 bases, with 19 bases lying between them. This CDR3 reads CASSLVGATSESEQFF. The CDR3 nucleotides are TGTGCCAGCAGCTTGGTGGGCGCCACTTCTGAGTCTGAGCAGTTCTTC.